This T cell receptor (beta chain) was sequenced for a study of blood T cells in healthy people across ages. Regarding the study as a whole: Estimates of total diversity, which came from one million sequenced T cells, were considered to be underestimates.

With a J-beta primer mix and a sample-barcoded 5' primer, a second PCR ran about 6 to 11 cycles. One entry per CDR3 protein, called by TCRdb with MiXCR from the 5' RACE reads. This sample carries around 800,000 distinct CDR3 sequences, more than 25% of them seen once, and the ten largest clones take 2.5% to 3.5%. V was clipped by 6 bases and J by 5 bases, with 13 bases between them. The CDR3 is 13 residues long. Per germline, CDR1 KGHSH and CDR2 LQKENI. As for this clonotype: The target antigen is unknown.

These data also featured in a second study, about T cells of mothers and their children. In that study: Random nucleotides (2-4) and sample barcodes were added by the M1S primer used in the second PCR. Slightly higher, non-significant overlap characterized related mother-child pairs relative to unrelated pairs.

This clonotype was obtained from a boy aged 10-17 years in good health. Sequenced input: blood. This chain links TRBV18 with TRBJ2-5; D is ambiguous. The CDR3 spells CASSPDLKETQYF. CDR3 bases: TGTGCCAGCTCCCCCGACCTGAAGGAGACCCAGTACTTC.